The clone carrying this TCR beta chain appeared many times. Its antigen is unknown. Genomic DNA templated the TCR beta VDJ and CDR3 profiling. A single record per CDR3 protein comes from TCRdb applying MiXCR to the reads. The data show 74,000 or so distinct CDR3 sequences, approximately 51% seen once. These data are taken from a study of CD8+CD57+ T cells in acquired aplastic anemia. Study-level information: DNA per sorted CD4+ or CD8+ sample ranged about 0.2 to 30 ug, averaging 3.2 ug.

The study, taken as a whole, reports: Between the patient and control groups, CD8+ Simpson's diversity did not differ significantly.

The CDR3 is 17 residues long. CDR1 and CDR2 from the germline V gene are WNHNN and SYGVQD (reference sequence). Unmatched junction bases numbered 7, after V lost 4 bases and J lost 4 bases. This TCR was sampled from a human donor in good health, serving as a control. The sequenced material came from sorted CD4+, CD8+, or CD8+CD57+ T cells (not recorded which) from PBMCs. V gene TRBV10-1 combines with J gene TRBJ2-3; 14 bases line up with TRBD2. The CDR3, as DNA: TGCGCCAGCAGTGGGACTAGCGGGAGGCCGGGGGCAGATACGCAGTATTTT. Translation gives CASSGTSGRPGADTQYF.